The 25 T cell receptor beta chains below were found in one sample sequenced in a study of regulatory T cells in long-lasting Graves disease. As for time point: newly diagnosed GD, antithyroid drugs for less than 3 months. With RNA extracted from PBMCs as input, the TCR library was made. Construction of the TCR beta libraries employed iRepertoire HTBI primers in conjunction with Arm-PCR of CDR3 regions. TCRdb reprocessed the multiplex PCR reads via MiXCR and lists one record per CDR3 protein. Among 200,000 to 250,000 distinct CDR3 sequences, 20% to 25% were seen once, and the ten largest hold more than 11%. The sequenced sample was peripheral blood mononuclear cells (PBMCs), obtained at new diagnosis, from a patient treated with antithyroid drugs. All receptors come from a female donor with Graves disease.

This clonotype was seen many times. The genes are TRBV18 and TRBJ1-2; D is uncertain. Germline CDR1 is KGHSH and CDR2 is LQKENI. V was trimmed by 6 bases and J by 1 base, leaving 9 bases between them. The CDR3 runs 13 residues. The CDR3, as DNA: TGTGCCAGCTCCTACGGAATTAACTATGGCTACACCTTC. Translated: CASSYGINYGYTF.

This clonotype has just a few counts. This chain uses TRBV10-3 with TRBJ2-1; D remains ambiguous. The V gene's germline CDR1 is ENHRY and CDR2 SYGVKD. The germline V and J ends were trimmed by 2 bases and 9 bases, with 11 bases remaining between them. The CDR3 length is 13 residues. CDR3 nucleotide sequence: TGTGCCATCAGTGAGGGAGAAAGGGTTGAGCAGTTCTTC. Its translation: CAISEGERVEQFF.

This chain connects TRBV27 to TRBJ2-5; 11 bases are a match to TRBD1. From germline, CDR1 is MNHEY and CDR2 SMNVEV (reference sequence). With 5 bases clipped from V and 4 bases from J, the junction kept 9 bases outside the gene matches. There are 16 residues in the CDR3. The CDR3 DNA is TGTGCCAGCAGTCAACCCGGACAGGGGGCATCAGAGACCCAGTACTTC. It is translated as CASSQPGQGASETQYF.

This clonotype was recorded many times. The J gene is TRBJ2-3, the V gene TRBV28, with 10 nucleotides matching TRBD2. Per the germline V gene, CDR1 is MDHEN and CDR2 is SYDVKM. The CDR3 has 15 residues. V gave up 6 bases and J gave up 6 bases; unmatched junction bases: 9. CDR3 DNA: TGTGCCAGCAGACCGAGCGGGGGGGCCGTCGATACGCAGTATTTT. Translation gives CASRPSGGAVDTQYF.

This clonotype has at least ten counts. The CDR3 reads CASSQANTRSEQYF. The CDR3 region has the DNA TGTGCCAGCAGCCAAGCTAACACTAGGTCCGAGCAGTACTTC. V is TRBV3-1 and J is TRBJ2-7; D perhaps matches TRBD2 (5 bases). Germline lookup yields CDR1 LGHDT and CDR2 YNNKEL (reference sequence). The CDR3 runs to 14 residues. The ends were cut back, 1 base at V and 6 bases at J, with 13 bases in the middle.

In the case of this clonotype: A far larger clone lies a single base away; this is likely a read error. V gene TRBV4-3 combines with J gene TRBJ1-1, with TRBD1 matching 8 bases. The trim removed 2 bases at V and 4 bases at J, leaving 3 bases unmatched. Per germline, CDR1 LGHNA and CDR2 YSLEER. The length of the CDR3 is 14 residues. The DNA of the CDR3 is TGCGCCAGCAGCCAACGACAGGGGAGCACTGAAGCTTTCTTT. Amino acids: CASSQRQGSTEAFF.

This clonotype was detected only a few times. The chain links TRBV10-3 to TRBJ1-1; TRBD1 matches at 7 bases. J was trimmed by 3 bases and V by 6 bases; bases with no gene match: 4. CDR3 length: 13 residues. The V gene's germline CDR1 is ENHRY and CDR2 SYGVKD. The DNA of the CDR3 is TGTGCCATCAGGACCACAGGGGACACTGAAGCTTTCTTT. This translates into CAIRTTGDTEAFF.

In the case of this clonotype: This likely reflects a read error, since a far larger clone is one base away. The chain recombines TRBV7-9 with TRBJ1-1; D gene ambiguous. Germline V lookup: CDR1 SEHNR, CDR2 FQNEAQ (reference sequence). CDR3 size: 13 residues. In nucleotides, the CDR3 is TGTGCCGGCAGCTTAGAACGGTGGGCTGAAGCTTTCTTT. It translates to CAGSLERWAEAFF.

This clonotype has at least ten counts. The rearrangement joins TRBV6-5 to TRBJ2-7; D perhaps matches TRBD1 (6 bases). Deletions cut 1 base from V and 3 bases from J, with 10 bases between. CDR3 length: 14 amino acids. Germline values: CDR1 MNHEY, CDR2 SVGAGI. CDR3 nucleotides: TGTGCCAGCAGTTACTTACAGGGTCGCTACGAGCAGTACTTC. It encodes CASSYLQGRYEQYF.

This clonotype was observed at least ten times. The CDR3, as DNA: TGTGCCAGCAGCTTAAGGGGCAGCTCGAACACCGGGGAGCTGTTTTTT. This codes for CASSLRGSSNTGELFF. The genes are TRBV7-3 and TRBJ2-2; weak D call: TRBD1 (5 bases). This CDR3 contains 16 residues. With 1 base removed from V and 0 bases from J, the gap between germline ends came to 9 bases. Germline lookup yields CDR1 SGHTA and CDR2 FQGTGA.

The chain joins TRBV7-9 to TRBJ2-3; D may be TRBD1 (5 bases). CDR3 length: 17 residues. V was cut by 5 bases and J by 2 bases, with 20 bases left in between. Germline CDR1 SEHNR, CDR2 FQNEAQ (reference sequence). As DNA, the CDR3 is TGTGCCAGCAGCCAAAGCCCCGACAGTTTTTCCACAGATACGCAGTATTTT. Translating it yields CASSQSPDSFSTDTQYF. Combining the CDR3 with reference TRBV7-9 and TRBJ2-3 gives the whole variable domain DTGVSQNPRHKITKRGQNVTFRCDPISEHNRLYWYRQTLGQGPEFLTYFQNEAQLEKSRLLSDRFSAERPKGSFSTLEIQRTEQGDSAMYLCASSQSPDSFSTDTQYFGPGTRLTVL.

This clonotype was observed at least ten times. The chain carries TRBV2 and TRBJ2-7; 10 bases are a match to TRBD2. Germline V gives CDR1 SNHLY, CDR2 FYNNEI. The CDR3 consists of 14 residues. Losses at the gene ends were 3 bases for V and 2 bases for J; bases not matched to a gene: 1. The CDR3 spells CASSESGRAYEQYF. The CDR3 DNA reads TGTGCCAGCAGTGAGAGCGGGAGGGCCTACGAGCAGTACTTC.

This clonotype appeared many times. The chain joins TRBV28 to TRBJ2-1, with D maybe TRBD1 (6 bases). This CDR3 region has 13 residues. Trimming left V 8 bases short and J 0 bases short, with 8 bases between. The germline gives CDR1 MDHEN, CDR2 SYDVKM. CDR3 DNA: TGTGCCAGCGGGGGCTTCTCCTACAATGAGCAGTTCTTC. As protein: CASGGFSYNEQFF. Variable domain in full (rest from reference TRBV28 and TRBJ2-1): DVKVTQSSRYLVKRTGEKVFLECVQDMDHENMFWYRQDPGLGLRLIYFSYDVKMKEKGDIPEGYSVSREKKERFSLILESASTNQTSMYLCASGGFSYNEQFFGPGTRLTVL.

This clonotype was seen at least ten times. The CDR3 loop reads CASSTGTSGVREQFF. DNA of the CDR3: TGTGCCAGCAGTACCGGGACTAGCGGGGTACGTGAGCAGTTCTTC. The chain is built from TRBV6-1 and TRBJ2-1; 13 bases match TRBD2. V was clipped by 5 bases and J by 9 bases; unmatched bases: 7. Looked up from germline, CDR1 is MNHNS and CDR2 is SASEGT. The CDR3 totals 15 residues.

This clonotype was counted a few times. Its ends do not fully match the called genes, so a read error is possible. This chain joins TRBV7-2 and TRBJ2-2; D possibly corresponds to TRBD2 (6 bases). Germline V gene data show CDR1 as SGHTA and CDR2 as FQGNSA. This CDR3 comprises 11 residues. In DNA form, the CDR3 reads TGTGCCAGCCATGAAGGCGGGGAGCTGGTTTTT. Translating gives CASHEGGELVF.

In its sample, this clonotype was seen a few times. The CDR3 bases are TGTGCCAGCAGAACCGTAGCGGGGGGGCTAGATACGCAGTATTTT. It specifies CASRTVAGGLDTQYF. The V gene is TRBV27, the J gene TRBJ2-3; TRBD2 agrees at 11 bases. Trimming removed 6 bases from V and 5 bases from J; junction bases left unmatched: 7. The CDR3 sequence is 15 residues long. In germline, CDR1 is MNHEY, CDR2 SMNVEV (reference sequence).

This clonotype was found many times. The chain recombines TRBV7-8 with TRBJ2-7; D call uncertain. The CDR3 sequence is 11 residues long. Trimming cost V 1 base and J 4 bases, with 2 bases left between them. The V gene's germline CDR1 is SGHVS and CDR2 FQNEAQ. In DNA, the CDR3 is TGTGCCAGCAGCTTAGAATACGAGCAGTACTTC. It codes for CASSLEYEQYF.

This clonotype was seen repeatedly, ten times or more. The rearrangement uses TRBV18 and TRBJ1-1; D gene unclear. CDR1 KGHSH and CDR2 LQKENI come from the germline V gene. V was clipped by 0 bases and J by 0 bases, with 11 bases between them. CDR3 length equals 16 residues. CDR3 sequence reads: CASSPPGAPMNTEAFF. CDR3 sequence (DNA): TGTGCCAGCTCACCACCGGGAGCCCCAATGAACACTGAAGCTTTCTTT.

This clonotype appeared many times. CDR3 sequence reads: CASSLLREDLAKNIQYF. The CDR3 DNA is TGTGCCAGCAGCTTGTTGCGGGAGGACCTAGCCAAAAACATTCAGTACTTC. The chain employs TRBV7-9 and TRBJ2-4, with TRBD2 matching 8 bases. Germline V lookup: CDR1 SEHNR, CDR2 FQNEAQ (reference sequence). Trimming removed 3 bases from V and 0 bases from J; junction bases left unmatched: 7. The CDR3 extends over 17 amino acids.

This clonotype was observed a few times. The rearrangement uses TRBV6-6 and TRBJ2-5; D call uncertain. The V end was cut by 0 bases, the J end by 1 base, with 9 bases between. Germline V lookup: CDR1 MNHNY, CDR2 SVGAGI (reference sequence). This CDR3 contains 15 residues. CDR3 sequence reads: CASSYSTDGQETQYF. Here the CDR3 DNA reads TGTGCCAGCAGTTACTCGACTGACGGCCAAGAGACCCAGTACTTC.

In this sample, this clonotype turned up many times. This chain links TRBV29-1 with TRBJ2-7; D unresolved. The V end lost 4 bases, the J end lost 0 bases, and 7 bases lay between the germline ends. Germline V CDR1 and CDR2: SQVTM, ANQGSEA. This CDR3 contains 12 residues. The CDR3 sequence is CSVAQTSYEQYF. The DNA of the CDR3 is TGCAGCGTTGCACAAACCTCCTACGAGCAGTACTTC.

Remarks on this clonotype: A much larger clone is a single base away; this may be a read error. Here the CDR3 omits its conserved ending phenylalanine or tryptophan, so a read error is the likely source. The chain joins TRBV20-1 to TRBJ2-7; TRBD1 matches at 9 bases. Looked up from germline, CDR1 is DFQATT and CDR2 is SNEGSKA (reference sequence). There are 15 residues in the CDR3. V was clipped by 3 bases and J by 5 bases; unmatched bases: 11. The CDR3 spells CSARDPGQGVDEQYS. In nucleotides, the CDR3 is TGCAGTGCTAGGGATCCGGGACAGGGAGTAGACGAGCAGTACTCC.

This clonotype was recorded a few times. V usage is TRBV7-9 and J usage is TRBJ2-1; no reliable D call. V shed 8 bases and J shed 5 bases, with 16 bases lying between them. The germline gives CDR1 SEHNR, CDR2 FQNEAQ (reference sequence). The CDR3 spans 14 residues. The CDR3 DNA sequence: TGTGCCAGCCAGGCCCGGCAGGCCAACAATGAGCAGTTCTTC. Translated, it gives CASQARQANNEQFF.

This clonotype occurred many times. The chain combines TRBV7-2 with TRBJ1-3; D is unclear. This CDR3 spans 14 amino acids. Deletions cut 2 bases from V and 4 bases from J, with 9 bases between. The germline V gene has CDR1 SGHTA and CDR2 FQGNSA. The CDR3 DNA reads TGTGCCAGCAGCTTAAGGCGGTCCGGAAACACCATATATTTT. This translates into CASSLRRSGNTIYF.

Many counts were recorded for this clonotype. The genes are TRBV20-1 and TRBJ1-2, with 7 nucleotides matching TRBD1. Trimming removed 6 bases from V and 8 bases from J; junction bases left unmatched: 6. The germline V gene has CDR1 DFQATT and CDR2 SNEGSKA (reference sequence). The CDR3 contains 11 residues. CDR3 nucleotides: TGCAGTGCCAACGACAGGGACGGCTACACCTTC. Its protein product is CSANDRDGYTF.